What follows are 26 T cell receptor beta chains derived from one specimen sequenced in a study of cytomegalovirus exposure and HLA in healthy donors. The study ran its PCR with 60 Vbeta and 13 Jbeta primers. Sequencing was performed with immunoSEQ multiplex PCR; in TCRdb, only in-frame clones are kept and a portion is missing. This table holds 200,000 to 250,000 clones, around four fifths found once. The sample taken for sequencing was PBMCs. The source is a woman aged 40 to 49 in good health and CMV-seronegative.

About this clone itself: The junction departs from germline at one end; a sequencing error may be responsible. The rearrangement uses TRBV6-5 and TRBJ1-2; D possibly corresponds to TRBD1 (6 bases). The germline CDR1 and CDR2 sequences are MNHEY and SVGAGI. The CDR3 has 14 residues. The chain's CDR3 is CASSYIGGEYGYPF. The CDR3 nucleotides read TGTGCCAGCAGTTACATAGGGGGGGAGTATGGCTACCCCTTC.

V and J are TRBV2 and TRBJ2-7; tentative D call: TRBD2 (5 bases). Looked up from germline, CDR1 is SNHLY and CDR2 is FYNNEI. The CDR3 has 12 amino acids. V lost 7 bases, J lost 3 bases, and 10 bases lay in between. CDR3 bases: TGTGCCAGCAAGGAGGTGTTCTACGAGCAGTACTTC. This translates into CASKEVFYEQYF.

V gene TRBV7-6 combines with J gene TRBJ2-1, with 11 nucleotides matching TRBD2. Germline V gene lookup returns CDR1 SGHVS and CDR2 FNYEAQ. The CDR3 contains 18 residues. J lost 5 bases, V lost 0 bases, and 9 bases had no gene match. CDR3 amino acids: CASSLAPSGGPSHNEQFF. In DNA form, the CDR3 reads TGTGCCAGCAGCTTAGCGCCTAGCGGGGGGCCTTCCCACAATGAGCAGTTCTTC.

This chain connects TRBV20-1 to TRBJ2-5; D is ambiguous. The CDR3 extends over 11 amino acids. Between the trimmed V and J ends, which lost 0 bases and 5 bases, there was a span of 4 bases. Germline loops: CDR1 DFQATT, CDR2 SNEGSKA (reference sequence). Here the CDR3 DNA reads TGCAGTGCTAGAGATCGGGAGACCCAGTACTTC. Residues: CSARDRETQYF.

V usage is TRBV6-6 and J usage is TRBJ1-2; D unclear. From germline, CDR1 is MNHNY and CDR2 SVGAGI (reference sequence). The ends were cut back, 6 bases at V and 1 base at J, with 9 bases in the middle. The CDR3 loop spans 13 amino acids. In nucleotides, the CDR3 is TGTGCCAGCAGCTCCACAGATAACTATGGCTACACCTTC. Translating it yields CASSSTDNYGYTF.

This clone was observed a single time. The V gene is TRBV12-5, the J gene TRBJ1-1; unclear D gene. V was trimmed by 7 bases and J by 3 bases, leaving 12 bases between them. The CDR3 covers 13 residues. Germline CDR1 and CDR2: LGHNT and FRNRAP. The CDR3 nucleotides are TGTGCTAGTGCCCCCCAGCGGGACACTGAAGCTTTCTTT. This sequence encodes CASAPQRDTEAFF.

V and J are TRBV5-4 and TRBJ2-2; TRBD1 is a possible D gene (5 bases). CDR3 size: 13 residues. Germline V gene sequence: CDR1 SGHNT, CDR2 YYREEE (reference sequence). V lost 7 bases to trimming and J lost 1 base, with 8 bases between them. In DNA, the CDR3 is TGTGCCAGCTTTGACAGGAACACCGGGGAGCTGTTTTTT. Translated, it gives CASFDRNTGELFF.

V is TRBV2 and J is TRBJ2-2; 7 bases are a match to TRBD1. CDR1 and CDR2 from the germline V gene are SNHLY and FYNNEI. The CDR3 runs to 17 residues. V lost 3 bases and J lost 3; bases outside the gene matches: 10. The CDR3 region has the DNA TGTGCCAGCAGTGAGGGGCGACAGGGTTTAGACACCGGGGAGCTGTTTTTT. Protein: CASSEGRQGLDTGELFF. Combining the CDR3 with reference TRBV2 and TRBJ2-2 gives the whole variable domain EPEVTQTPSHQVTQMGQEVILRCVPISNHLYFYWYRQILGQKVEFLVSFYNNEISEKSEIFDDQFSVERPDGSNFTLKIRSTKLEDSAMYFCASSEGRQGLDTGELFFGEGSRLTVL.

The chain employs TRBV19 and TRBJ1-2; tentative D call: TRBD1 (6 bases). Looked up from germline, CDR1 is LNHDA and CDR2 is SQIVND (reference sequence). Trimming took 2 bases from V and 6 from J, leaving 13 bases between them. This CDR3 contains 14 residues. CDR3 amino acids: CASSIRGGLDGYTF. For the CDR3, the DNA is TGTGCCAGTAGTATACGCGGGGGGCTAGATGGCTACACCTTC.

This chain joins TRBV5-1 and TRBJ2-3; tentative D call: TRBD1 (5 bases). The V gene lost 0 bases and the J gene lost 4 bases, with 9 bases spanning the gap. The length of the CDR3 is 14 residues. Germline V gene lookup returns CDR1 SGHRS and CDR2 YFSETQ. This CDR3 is CASSLAGLADTQYF. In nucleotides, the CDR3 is TGCGCCAGCAGCTTGGCAGGGCTTGCAGATACGCAGTATTTT.

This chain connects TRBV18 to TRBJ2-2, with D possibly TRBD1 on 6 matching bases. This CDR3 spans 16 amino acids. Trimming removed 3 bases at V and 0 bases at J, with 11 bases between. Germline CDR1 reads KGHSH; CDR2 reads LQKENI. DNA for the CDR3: TGTGCCAGCTCACCCACCACAGGGACGAACACCGGGGAGCTGTTTTTT. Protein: CASSPTTGTNTGELFF.

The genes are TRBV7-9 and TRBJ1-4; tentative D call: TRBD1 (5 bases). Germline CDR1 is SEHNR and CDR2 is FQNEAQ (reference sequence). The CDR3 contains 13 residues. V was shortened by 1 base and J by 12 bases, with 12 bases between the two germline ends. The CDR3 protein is CASSLVSGLELFF. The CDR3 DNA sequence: TGTGCCAGCAGCTTAGTCTCAGGGTTAGAACTGTTTTTT.

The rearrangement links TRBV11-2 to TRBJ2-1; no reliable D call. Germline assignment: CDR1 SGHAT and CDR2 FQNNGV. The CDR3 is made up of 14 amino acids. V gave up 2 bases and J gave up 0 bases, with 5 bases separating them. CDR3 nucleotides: TGTGCCAGCAGCTTAACCAGCTCCTACAATGAGCAGTTCTTC. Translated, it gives CASSLTSSYNEQFF.

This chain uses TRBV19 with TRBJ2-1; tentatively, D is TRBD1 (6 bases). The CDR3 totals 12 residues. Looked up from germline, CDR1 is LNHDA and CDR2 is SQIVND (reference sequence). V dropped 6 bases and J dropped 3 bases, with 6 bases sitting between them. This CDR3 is CASRTGYNEQFF. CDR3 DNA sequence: TGTGCCAGTAGGACAGGCTACAATGAGCAGTTCTTC.

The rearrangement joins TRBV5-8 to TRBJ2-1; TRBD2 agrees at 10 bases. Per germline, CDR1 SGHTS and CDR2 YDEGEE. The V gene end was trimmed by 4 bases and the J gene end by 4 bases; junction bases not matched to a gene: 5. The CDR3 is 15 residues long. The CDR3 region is CASSLSGGTYNEQFF. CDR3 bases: TGTGCCAGCAGCCTTAGCGGGGGGACTTACAATGAGCAGTTCTTC.

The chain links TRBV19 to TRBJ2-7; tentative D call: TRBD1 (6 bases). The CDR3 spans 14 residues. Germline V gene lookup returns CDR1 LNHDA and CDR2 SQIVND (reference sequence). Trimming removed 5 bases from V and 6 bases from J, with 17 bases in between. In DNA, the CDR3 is TGTGCCAGTAGTCCCGAGGCGCAGGGGAGCGAGCAGTACTTC. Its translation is CASSPEAQGSEQYF.

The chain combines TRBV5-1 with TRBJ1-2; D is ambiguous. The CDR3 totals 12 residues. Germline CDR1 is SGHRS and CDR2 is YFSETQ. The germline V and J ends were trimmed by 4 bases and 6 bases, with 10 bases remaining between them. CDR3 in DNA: TGCGCCAGCAGCCCGCCCGGGGATGGCTACACCTTC. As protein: CASSPPGDGYTF.

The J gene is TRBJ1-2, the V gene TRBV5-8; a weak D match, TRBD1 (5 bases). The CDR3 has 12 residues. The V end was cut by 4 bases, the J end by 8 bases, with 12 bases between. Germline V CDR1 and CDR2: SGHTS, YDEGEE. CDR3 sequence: CASSRQWRGYTF. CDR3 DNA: TGTGCCAGCAGCAGACAGTGGCGGGGCTACACCTTC. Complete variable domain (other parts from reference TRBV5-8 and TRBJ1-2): EAGVTQSPTHLIKTRGQQATLRCSPISGHTSVYWYQQALGLGLQFLLWYDEGEERNRGNFPPRFSGRQFPNYSSELNVNALELEDSALYLCASSRQWRGYTFGSGTRLTVV.

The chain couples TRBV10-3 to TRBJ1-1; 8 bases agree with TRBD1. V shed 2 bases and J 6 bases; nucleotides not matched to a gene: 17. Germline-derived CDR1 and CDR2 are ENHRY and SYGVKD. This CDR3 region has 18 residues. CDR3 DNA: TGTGCCATCAGTGAGCCCTGGACAGGGAAAGTCCAACTTTCTGAAGCTTTCTTT. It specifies CAISEPWTGKVQLSEAFF.

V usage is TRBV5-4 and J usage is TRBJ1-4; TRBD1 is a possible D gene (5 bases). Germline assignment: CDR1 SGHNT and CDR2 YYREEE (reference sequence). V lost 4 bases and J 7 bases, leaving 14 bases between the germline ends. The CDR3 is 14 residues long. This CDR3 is CASSGGSDLEKLFF. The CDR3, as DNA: TGTGCCAGCAGCGGGGGGTCCGACCTTGAAAAACTGTTTTTT. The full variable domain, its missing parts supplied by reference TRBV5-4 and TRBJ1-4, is ETGVTQSPTHLIKTRGQQVTLRCSSQSGHNTVSWYQQALGQGPQFIFQYYREEENGRGNFPPRFSGLQFPNYSSELNVNALELDDSALYLCASSGGSDLEKLFFGSGTQLSVL.

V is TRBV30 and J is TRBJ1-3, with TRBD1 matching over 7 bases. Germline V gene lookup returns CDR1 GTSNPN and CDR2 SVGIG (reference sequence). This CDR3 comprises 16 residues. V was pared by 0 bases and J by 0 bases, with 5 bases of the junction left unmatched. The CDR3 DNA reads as TGTGCCTGGAGTGTGGGGACAGCAGCCTCTGGAAACACCATATATTTT. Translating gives CAWSVGTAASGNTIYF.

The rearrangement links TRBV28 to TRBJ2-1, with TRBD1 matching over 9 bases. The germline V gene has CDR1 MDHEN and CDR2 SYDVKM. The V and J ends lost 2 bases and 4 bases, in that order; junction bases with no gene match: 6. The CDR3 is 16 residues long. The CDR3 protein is CASSLEGQGRYNEQFF. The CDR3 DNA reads TGTGCCAGCAGTTTAGAGGGACAGGGCCGATACAATGAGCAGTTCTTC.

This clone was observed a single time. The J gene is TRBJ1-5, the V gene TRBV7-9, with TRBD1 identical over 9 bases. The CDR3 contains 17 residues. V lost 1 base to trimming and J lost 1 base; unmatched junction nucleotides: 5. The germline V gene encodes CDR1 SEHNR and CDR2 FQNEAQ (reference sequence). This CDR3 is CASSLVRGQGSNQPQHF. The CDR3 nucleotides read TGTGCCAGCAGCTTAGTCCGGGGACAGGGAAGCAATCAGCCCCAGCATTTT.

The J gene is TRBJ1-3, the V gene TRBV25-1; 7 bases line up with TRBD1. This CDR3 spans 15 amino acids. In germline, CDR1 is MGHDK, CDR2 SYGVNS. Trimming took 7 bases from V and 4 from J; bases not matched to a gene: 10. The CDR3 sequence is CASTSATGYGNTIYF. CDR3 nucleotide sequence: TGTGCCAGCACCTCTGCGACAGGGTACGGAAACACCATATATTTT.

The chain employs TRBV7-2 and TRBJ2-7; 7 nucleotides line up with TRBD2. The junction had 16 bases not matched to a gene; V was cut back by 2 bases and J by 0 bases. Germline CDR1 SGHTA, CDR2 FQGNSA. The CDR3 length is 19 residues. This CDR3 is CASSLQVGATGGSSYEQYF. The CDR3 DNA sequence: TGTGCCAGCAGCTTACAAGTCGGGGCGACGGGAGGATCCTCCTACGAGCAGTACTTC.

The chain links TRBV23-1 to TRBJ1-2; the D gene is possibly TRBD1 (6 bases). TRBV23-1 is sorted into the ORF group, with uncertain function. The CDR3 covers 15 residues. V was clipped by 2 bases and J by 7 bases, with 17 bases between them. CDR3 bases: TGCGCCAGCAGTCAAGGGGTCAGGGGTCTGGCTGGCTACACCTTC. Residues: CASSQGVRGLAGYTF.